This T cell receptor beta chain was captured by sequencing in a study of cytomegalovirus exposure and HLA in healthy donors. This CDR3 contains 15 residues. Trimming left V 0 bases short and J 6 bases short, with 15 bases between. The V gene's germline CDR1 is SGHDT and CDR2 YYEEEE. Overall study results and limits: Analysis performed later showed TCR beta chains linked to HLA being more clonally expanded than equally common others.

It was with 60 Vbeta and 13 Jbeta primers that the PCR ran. In the study's own analysis: There were tens of millions of unique TCR beta chains by a later count, and about 12 million of them were shared. Data came from immunoSEQ multiplex PCR; TCRdb stores just in-frame clones and leaves some out. D and trimming were read from the DNA, whereas the V and J calls and clone size are those reported in that table. Found here are around 150,000 clones, around three quarters of them singletons; the top ten hold about 6.5%. Concerning this clone: Its antigen is not identified.

Sequencing was done on a sample of PBMCs. This TCR was sampled from a man in his forties in good health and CMV-seropositive. This chain connects TRBV5-6 to TRBJ1-1, with D possibly matching TRBD1 (5 bases). The CDR3 sequence: CASSLAGIGIPEAFF. CDR3 coding DNA: TGTGCCAGCAGCTTGGCAGGGATAGGTATCCCTGAAGCTTTCTTT.